This T cell receptor (beta chain) was documented in a study of blood T cells in healthy people across ages. Study results and caveats: Getting older went along with TCR beta diversity per million T cells dropping roughly linearly.

This CDR3 spans 13 amino acids. V shed 6 bases and J 1 base; nucleotides not matched to a gene: 3. Germline V gene sequence: CDR1 DFQATT, CDR2 SNEGSKA (reference sequence). Sample-barcoded 5' priming and a J-beta primer mix drove a second PCR of about 6 to 12 cycles. TCRdb passed the 5' RACE reads through MiXCR, listing each CDR3 protein once. The sample has 1.5 million to 2 million distinct CDR3 sequences, around half seen once. Comment on this clonotype: Its specificity is not known.

The sequencing sample was made of blood. This chain uses TRBV20-1 with TRBJ2-4, with 7 bases lining up with TRBD2. This TCR was recovered from a woman aged 40 to 50 in good health. CDR3 nucleotide sequence: TGCAGTGCGCACGGGGGGGCCAAAAACATTCAGTACTTC. Protein: CSAHGGAKNIQYF.